The 25 T cell receptor beta chains below come from one sample, sequenced in a study of CD8 T cells in Susac syndrome. An amount of RNA that ranged from roughly 0.45 to 1 ug was reverse transcribed with random hexamers. One entry per CDR3 protein results from TCRdb running MiXCR on the immunoSEQ multiplex PCR reads. Among almost 450,000 distinct CDR3 sequences listed, approximately 85% were seen once. Sequencing was performed on CD8+ T cells from PBMCs. The origin of the receptors is a human donor with multiple sclerosis.

V is TRBV4-1 and J is TRBJ2-7, with 9 positions matching TRBD1. V was clipped by 3 bases and J by 11 bases; unmatched bases: 5. CDR1 and CDR2 from the germline V gene are MGHRA and YSYEKL. The CDR3 spans 12 residues. CDR3 sequence: CASSQVQGAKYF. The CDR3, as DNA: TGCGCCAGCAGCCAGGTACAGGGGGCCAAGTACTTC.

The chain couples TRBV5-1 to TRBJ2-1; possibly TRBD2 for D (6 bases). V lost 4 bases to trimming and J lost 3 bases, with 14 bases between them. Germline assignment: CDR1 SGHRS and CDR2 YFSETQ. The CDR3 runs 15 residues. The DNA of the CDR3 is TGCGCCAGCAGCGTTCATAGCGGAGACTACAATGAGCAGTTCTTC. Its translation is CASSVHSGDYNEQFF.

This clonotype has a single count. This chain joins TRBV24-1 and TRBJ2-2; D is perhaps TRBD1 (7 bases). Trimming took off 12 bases at V and 3 bases at J, with 10 bases between the two ends. The CDR3 runs to 12 residues. Looked up from germline, CDR1 is KGHDR and CDR2 is SFDVKD. The CDR3: CAVRGDTGELFF. CDR3 in DNA: TGTGCCGTCAGGGGGGACACCGGGGAGCTGTTTTTT.

The rearrangement uses TRBV20-1 and TRBJ2-1; tentatively, D is TRBD1 or TRBD2 (6 bases each). Germline CDR1 reads DFQATT; CDR2 reads SNEGSKA (reference sequence). The V end was cut by 5 bases, the J end by 4 bases, with 18 bases between. This CDR3 has 15 residues. CDR3 sequence (DNA): TGCAGTGCTGGGGTGGGGGGCGTGGGTTACAATGAGCAGTTCTTC. Translating gives CSAGVGGVGYNEQFF.

V and J are TRBV5-6 and TRBJ1-1; D gene uncertain. Germline loops: CDR1 SGHDT, CDR2 YYEEEE. V was clipped by 3 bases and J by 3 bases, with 15 bases between them. The CDR3 runs to 15 residues. CDR3 bases: TGTGCCAGCAGCTCCCGCGGAGAGGGCGACACTGAAGCTTTCTTT. Translation: CASSSRGEGDTEAFF.

The rearrangement uses TRBV2 and TRBJ1-1; tentatively, D is TRBD1 (5 bases). V lost 1 base and J lost 3, with 12 bases in between. The germline V gene encodes CDR1 SNHLY and CDR2 FYNNEI. The CDR3 length is 15 residues. CDR3 nucleotides: TGTGCCAGCAGTGAAGGTAGGGGCGCGGACACTGAAGCTTTCTTT. Encoded protein: CASSEGRGADTEAFF. The variable domain in full, with the rest retrieved from reference TRBV2 and TRBJ1-1, is EPEVTQTPSHQVTQMGQEVILRCVPISNHLYFYWYRQILGQKVEFLVSFYNNEISEKSEIFDDQFSVERPDGSNFTLKIRSTKLEDSAMYFCASSEGRGADTEAFFGQGTRLTVV.

The gene calls are TRBV5-1 and TRBJ1-4; D unresolved. Germline values: CDR1 SGHRS, CDR2 YFSETQ. The CDR3 runs to 13 residues. Trimming left V 0 bases short and J 10 bases short, with 10 bases between. The DNA for the CDR3 is TGCGCCAGCAGCTTGGTGTGGCCCGGAAAACTGTTTTTT. This gives the protein CASSLVWPGKLFF.

V is TRBV20-1 and J is TRBJ1-1; D is undetermined. V was shortened by 6 bases and J by 2 bases, with 16 bases between the two germline ends. The CDR3 runs to 14 residues. Looked up from germline, CDR1 is DFQATT and CDR2 is SNEGSKA (reference sequence). The CDR3 region has the DNA TGCAGTGCCGAAAGTCGGGCACCAAACACTGAAGCTTTCTTT. It yields the protein CSAESRAPNTEAFF.

This clonotype was detected a few times. This chain links TRBV30 with TRBJ2-7; TRBD2 agrees at 8 bases. The CDR3 is 14 residues long. V shed 8 bases, J shed 2 bases, and the junction held 11 bases outside the gene matches. The germline V gene has CDR1 GTSNPN and CDR2 SVGIG (reference sequence). As DNA, the CDR3 is TGTGCCCACACTCGGCGGGGGGTACCCTACGAGCAGTACTTC. Its protein is CAHTRRGVPYEQYF.

The chain is built from TRBV11-2 and TRBJ2-6; no clear D. Germline V CDR1 and CDR2: SGHAT, FQNNGV. The CDR3 length is 16 residues. The V end lost 1 base, the J end lost 0 bases, and 7 bases lay between the germline ends. The CDR3 DNA reads TGTGCCAGCAGCTTAGCTGGCGGCTCTGGGGCCAACGTCCTGACTTTC. This codes for CASSLAGGSGANVLTF. The full variable domain, rest sourced from reference TRBV11-2 and TRBJ2-6, is EAGVAQSPRYKIIEKRQSVAFWCNPISGHATLYWYQQILGQGPKLLIQFQNNGVVDDSQLPKDRFSAERLKGVDSTLKIQPAKLEDSAVYLCASSLAGGSGANVLTFGAGSRLTVL.

The gene calls are TRBV7-9 and TRBJ1-6, with 8 bases that match TRBD1. The CDR3 has 15 amino acids. Germline CDR1 and CDR2: SEHNR and FQNEAQ (reference sequence). V lost 7 bases to trimming and J lost 7 bases; unmatched junction nucleotides: 9. The CDR3 DNA reads TGTGCCAGCACCACCGGGACAGGATTAAATTCACCCCTCCACTTT. The encoded protein is CASTTGTGLNSPLHF.

This rearrangement joins TRBV5-1 to TRBJ2-7; D perhaps matches TRBD1 (6 bases). Trimming shortened V by 4 bases and J by 2 bases, and 13 bases separated the two germline ends. The CDR3 consists of 14 residues. Looked up from germline, CDR1 is SGHRS and CDR2 is YFSETQ. The CDR3 sequence: CASSPTGETYEQYF. Written as DNA, the CDR3 is TGCGCCAGCAGCCCGACAGGTGAAACCTACGAGCAGTACTTC.

This clonotype appeared a few times. The rearrangement joins TRBV19 to TRBJ2-7, with D maybe TRBD2 (6 bases). V dropped 4 bases and J dropped 3 bases, with 10 bases sitting between them. The CDR3 is 13 residues long. CDR1 and CDR2 (germline): LNHDA, SQIVND (reference sequence). This CDR3 reads CASSTGSYYEQYF. CDR3 DNA: TGTGCCAGTAGTACCGGGAGCTACTACGAGCAGTACTTC. Variable domain in full (rest from reference TRBV19 and TRBJ2-7): DGGITQSPKYLFRKEGQNVTLSCEQNLNHDAMYWYRQDPGQGLRLIYYSQIVNDFQKGDIAEGYSVSREKKESFPLTVTSAQKNPTAFYLCASSTGSYYEQYFGPGTRLTVT.

This clonotype was picked up a small number of times. The V call is TRBV29-1, the J call TRBJ2-7; 8 bases map to TRBD1. The CDR3 contains 13 residues. V shed 6 bases, J shed 3 bases, and the junction held 7 bases outside the gene matches. CDR1 SQVTM and CDR2 ANQGSEA come from the germline V gene. This chain's CDR3 is CSVLTGDNYEQYF. In nucleotides, the CDR3 is TGCAGCGTCCTGACAGGGGACAACTACGAGCAGTACTTC.

The chain links TRBV29-1 to TRBJ1-1, with TRBD1 identical over 7 bases. Per the germline V gene, CDR1 is SQVTM and CDR2 is ANQGSEA. V was pared by 6 bases and J by 7 bases, with 5 bases of the junction left unmatched. This CDR3 region has 11 residues. Here the CDR3 reads CSVGQPSEAFF. The CDR3 nucleotides read TGCAGCGTGGGACAGCCTAGTGAAGCTTTCTTT.

The chain employs TRBV2 and TRBJ1-1; D is unclear. The V end was cut by 7 bases, the J end by 1 base, with 13 bases between. Germline loops: CDR1 SNHLY, CDR2 FYNNEI. The CDR3 has 14 residues. This CDR3 reads CASILRATNTEAFF. The CDR3 DNA follows: TGTGCCAGCATCCTAAGGGCCACGAACACTGAAGCTTTCTTT.

The chain uses TRBV12-3 or TRBV12-4 and TRBJ1-2, with 8 nucleotides matching TRBD1. The CDR3 has 13 amino acids. Trimming at V came to 6 bases and at J to 5 bases, leaving 5 bases not matched to a gene. The CDR3 here is CASRGTGPYGYTF. The CDR3 DNA sequence: TGTGCCAGCAGAGGGACAGGCCCGTATGGCTACACCTTC.

The chain combines TRBV25-1 with TRBJ2-1; no reliable D call. V was pared by 2 bases and J by 8 bases, with 4 bases between. CDR1 is MGHDK and CDR2 is SYGVNS in the germline V gene. This CDR3 has 11 residues. CDR3: CASSERYEQFF. The CDR3 nucleotides read TGTGCCAGCAGTGAACGTTATGAGCAGTTCTTC.

The CDR3 sequence is CASSQEVSSGNTIYF. The CDR3 bases are TGCGCCAGCAGCCAAGAGGTCAGCTCTGGAAACACCATATATTTT. The V and J genes are TRBV4-1 and TRBJ1-3; D call uncertain. CDR3 length: 15 residues. CDR1 is MGHRA and CDR2 is YSYEKL in the germline V gene. Trimming pared 0 bases from V and 0 bases from J, leaving 6 bases between.

The rearrangement links TRBV2 to TRBJ2-7, with D maybe TRBD2 (6 bases). Per the germline V gene, CDR1 is SNHLY and CDR2 is FYNNEI. CDR3 size: 16 residues. V was shortened by 3 bases and J by 4 bases, with 19 bases between the two germline ends. CDR3 nucleotides: TGTGCCAGCAGTGATGAGGGACCCAGCGGACTATACGAGCAGTACTTC. Amino acid sequence: CASSDEGPSGLYEQYF.

J is TRBJ2-1 and V is TRBV24-1; 10 nucleotides agree with TRBD2. CDR1 KGHDR and CDR2 SFDVKD come from the germline V gene. With V trimmed by 3 bases and J by 7 bases, 8 bases remained unmatched. This CDR3 is 16 amino acids long. The CDR3 loop is CATSDGSGGAGNEQFF. The DNA of the CDR3 is TGTGCCACCAGTGATGGAAGCGGGGGGGCAGGGAATGAGCAGTTCTTC.

This clonotype appeared once. Because it lacks the conserved phenylalanine or tryptophan at the end, this CDR3 is likely a read error. The chain uses TRBV11-2 and TRBJ1-4; no definite D call. CDR3 length equals 14 residues. CDR1 and CDR2 from the germline V gene are SGHAT and FQNNGV. The V end lost 8 bases, the J end lost 1 base, and 11 bases lay between the germline ends. This chain's CDR3 is CASGFGITNEKLFI. Written as DNA, the CDR3 is TGTGCCAGCGGATTCGGGATAACTAATGAAAAACTGTTTATT.

The chain joins TRBV7-2 to TRBJ2-5; TRBD1 might be the D (5 bases). The CDR3 is made up of 18 amino acids. CDR1 is SGHTA, CDR2 FQGNSA, per germline. V was trimmed by 5 bases and J by 2 bases, leaving 24 bases between them. The CDR3 here is CASSPQDGSWTPQETQYF. The CDR3 bases are TGTGCCAGCAGCCCCCAGGACGGTAGTTGGACACCACAAGAGACCCAGTACTTC.

The gene calls are TRBV29-1 and TRBJ1-2, with no clear D. V dropped 2 bases and J dropped 6 bases, with 16 bases sitting between them. The CDR3 extends over 14 amino acids. From germline, CDR1 is SQVTM and CDR2 ANQGSEA. The CDR3 spells CSVESGGVDHGYTF. CDR3 bases: TGCAGCGTTGAATCGGGAGGAGTTGACCATGGCTACACCTTC.

In nucleotides, the CDR3 is TGCAGTGCTAGAGATGGAAGACAGGACTACGAGCAGTACTTC. Encoded protein: CSARDGRQDYEQYF. The rearrangement links TRBV20-1 to TRBJ2-7; possibly TRBD1 for D (6 bases). The CDR3 sequence is 14 residues long. Germline-derived CDR1 and CDR2 are DFQATT and SNEGSKA (reference sequence). With 0 bases removed from V and 3 bases from J, the gap between germline ends came to 12 bases.